This T cell receptor (beta chain) stems from a study of vaccination effects on CD4 cells after COVID-19. For the study at large: Participants each got two BNT162b2 or mRNA-1273 vaccine doses.

Study-wide results and caveats: The study found that only 1 of 255 vaccine-induced clones from healthy vaccinees cross-reacted with common cold coronaviruses.

For this clone: Its antigen is still unknown.

TCRdb's copy holds only in-frame clones and misses some; the assay was immunoSEQ multiplex PCR. This sample has tens of thousands of clones, with roughly 72% found just once. Per the germline V gene, CDR1 is MNHEY and CDR2 is SMNVEV (reference sequence). The CDR3 has 15 residues. The V and J ends lost 5 bases and 9 bases, in that order; junction bases with no gene match: 12. ViraFEST assay sequencing came after antigen-specific CD4+ T cells were expanded with viral peptide pools. Researchers isolated CD4+ T cells once approximately eleven days of culture had elapsed. Wells containing a few million PBMC each were cultured with 9 to 10 IU/ml IL-2 and approximately 10 ug/ml peptides. On both days 3 and 7, half of the culture medium was replaced with IL-2 medium.

This receptor was obtained from a human donor who received a COVID-19 vaccine. The chain recombines TRBV27 with TRBJ2-1; 8 bases line up with TRBD1. The specimen was CD4+ T cells from PBMCs cultured with HCoV-229E spike peptides, collected before COVID-19 vaccination. The CDR3 sequence: CASSPQQGEWTEQFF. For the CDR3, the DNA is TGTGCCAGCAGTCCTCAACAGGGGGAGTGGACTGAGCAGTTCTTC.